This is a list of T cell receptor beta chains from one sample in a study of cytomegalovirus exposure and HLA in healthy donors. Libraries were prepared by immunoSEQ multiplex PCR; TCRdb keeps only in-frame clonotypes and omits some of them. The table lists some 140,000 clones, approximately 87% of them singletons. Sequencing input: PBMCs. The receptor set was obtained from a middle-aged man in good health and CMV-seronegative. Both conserved end residues are part of each CDR3. The D gene is left open where the match is weak. Clone size appears in some rows only: once, few, many, or a class for an expanded clone.

v_call	d_call	clone_size	j_call	cdr3_aa	cdr3_nt
TRBV7-9	-	once	TRBJ1-1	CSSSFGGAEAFF	TGTTCCAGCAGCTTTGGCGGGGCTGAAGCTTTCTTT
TRBV11-1	-	-	TRBJ1-2	CASSLETGDYGYTF	TGTGCCAGCAGCTTAGAAACGGGGGACTATGGCTACACCTTC
TRBV27	TRBD1	-	TRBJ2-7	CASSLTGGYEQYF	TGTGCCAGCAGTCTGACAGGGGGCTACGAGCAGTACTTC
TRBV9	TRBD1	-	TRBJ1-6	CANRRTGDNSPLHF	TGTGCCAACAGAAGGACAGGCGATAATTCACCCCTCCACTTT
TRBV7-3	TRBD1	-	TRBJ1-2	CASSATGVRDYGYTF	TGTGCCAGCAGCGCAACAGGGGTTAGGGACTATGGCTACACCTTC
TRBV5-1	TRBD1	-	TRBJ1-2	CASSRDRDYGYTF	TGCGCCAGCAGCCGGGACAGAGACTATGGCTACACCTTC
TRBV11-2	-	once	TRBJ2-5	CASSRNRVGWETQYF	TGTGCCAGCAGCAGAAACAGGGTAGGGTGGGAGACCCAGTACTTC
TRBV10-3	-	-	TRBJ2-1	CAISVDSSFNEQFF	TGTGCCATCAGTGTGGACTCGTCGTTCAATGAGCAGTTCTTC
TRBV28	TRBD2	few	TRBJ2-3	CASSLRGGTTDTQYF	TGTGCCAGCAGTTTACGCGGGGGGACCACAGATACGCAGTATTTT
TRBV19	TRBD1	-	TRBJ2-1	CASSIEEEGQGAYEQFF	TGTGCCAGTAGTATAGAGGAGGAGGGACAGGGGGCGTATGAGCAGTTCTTC
TRBV19	TRBD1	-	TRBJ1-3	CASTRDRAFSGNTIYF	TGTGCCAGTACCCGGGACAGGGCCTTCTCTGGAAACACCATATATTTT
TRBV6-5	-	-	TRBJ2-1	CASSSGTGVYNEQFF	TGTGCCAGCAGCTCCGGGACGGGGGTCTACAATGAGCAGTTCTTC
TRBV7-8	TRBD1	-	TRBJ1-1	CASSFGAGGGNTEAFF	TGTGCCAGCAGCTTTGGGGCAGGGGGAGGTAACACTGAAGCTTTCTTT
TRBV30	-	-	TRBJ2-7	CAWSTGSREQYF	TGTGCCTGGAGTACAGGGTCCCGCGAGCAGTACTTC
TRBV11-2	TRBD1	few	TRBJ1-1	CASSFLGQGRPNTEAFF	TGTGCCAGCAGCTTCCTAGGACAGGGGCGCCCTAACACTGAAGCTTTCTTT
TRBV19	TRBD1	-	TRBJ1-5	CASSQGGRNQPQHF	TGTGCCAGTTCACAGGGGGGACGCAATCAGCCCCAGCATTTT
TRBV5-6	-	-	TRBJ1-1	CASSFWARPLNTEAFF	TGTGCCAGCAGCTTCTGGGCCAGACCCTTGAACACTGAAGCTTTCTTT
TRBV18	-	-	TRBJ1-3	CASSPPGGLSGNTIYF	TGTGCCAGTTCACCCCCGGGAGGTCTCTCTGGAAACACCATATATTTT
TRBV30	TRBD2	-	TRBJ2-7	CAWSVARGVLSYEQYF	TGTGCCTGGAGTGTAGCGCGGGGGGTACTCTCCTACGAGCAGTACTTC
TRBV19	-	-	TRBJ1-5	CASRAGSNQPQHF	TGTGCCAGTAGGGCGGGGAGCAATCAGCCCCAGCATTTT
TRBV21-1	-	-	TRBJ2-5	CASSLPPGQGHQETQYF	TGTGCCAGCAGCCTACCCCCGGGACAGGGGCACCAAGAGACCCAGTACTTC
TRBV6-6	-	-	TRBJ2-7	CASSYMSAVIEQYF	TGTGCCAGCAGTTACATGAGCGCCGTGATCGAGCAGTACTTC
TRBV4-3	TRBD2	once	TRBJ2-3	CASSQAGGSTDTQYF	TGCGCCAGCAGCCAAGCGGGGGGTAGCACAGATACGCAGTATTTT
TRBV5-6	TRBD1	-	TRBJ2-7	CASSLVGQGASYEQYF	TGTGCCAGCAGCTTGGTGGGCCAGGGGGCCTCCTACGAGCAGTACTTC
TRBV6-5	-	-	TRBJ1-1	CASSSGILNTEAFF	TGTGCCAGCAGTTCGGGGATCCTGAACACTGAAGCTTTCTTT
TRBV28	TRBD1	-	TRBJ2-7	CATQGAKDEQYF	TGTGCCACACAGGGGGCGAAGGACGAGCAGTACTTC
TRBV6-4	TRBD2	-	TRBJ2-2	CASSTSANTGELFF	TGTGCCAGCAGTACTAGCGCGAACACCGGGGAGCTGTTTTTT
TRBV7-9	-	-	TRBJ1-2	CASSLVENIAPTF	TGTGCCAGCAGCTTAGTAGAGAATATAGCCCCTACCTTC
TRBV25-1	-	once	TRBJ2-3	CASSEYKGGGTDTQYF	TGTGCCAGCAGTGAATATAAGGGCGGGGGCACAGATACGCAGTATTTT
TRBV5-1	-	-	TRBJ2-3	CASSLVTSPQDTQYF	TGCGCCAGCAGCTTGGTTACTAGCCCACAAGATACGCAGTATTTT
TRBV6-5	-	-	TRBJ2-1	CASSSRFPNYNEQFF	TGTGCCAGCAGTTCGAGATTTCCCAATTACAATGAGCAGTTCTTC
TRBV6-5	-	-	TRBJ2-1	CASSYQRASGQFF	TGTGCCAGCAGTTACCAGCGGGCTTCGGGGCAGTTCTTC
TRBV5-4	-	few	TRBJ1-6	CASSLQGIYNSPLHF	TGTGCCAGCAGCTTGCAGGGGATTTATAATTCACCCCTCCACTTT
TRBV7-9	TRBD2	once	TRBJ2-2	CASSLLGRPGRDTGELFF	TGTGCCAGCAGCTTGTTGGGCCGTCCAGGGAGGGACACCGGGGAGCTGTTTTTT
TRBV30	-	once	TRBJ2-1	CAWTHSGNEQFF	TGTGCCTGGACCCACTCGGGGAATGAGCAGTTCTTC
TRBV6-6	TRBD2	few	TRBJ2-1	CASGLAGTSSYNEQFF	TGTGCCAGCGGCCTCGCCGGGACTAGCTCCTACAATGAGCAGTTCTTC
TRBV5-1	-	-	TRBJ2-3	CASSLDEPSTDTQYF	TGCGCCAGCAGCTTGGACGAGCCTAGCACAGATACGCAGTATTTT
TRBV28	TRBD2	-	TRBJ2-7	CASSLAGGGYEQYF	TGTGCCAGCAGTTTAGCGGGGGGAGGGTACGAGCAGTACTTC
TRBV27	TRBD1	-	TRBJ1-6	CASGLQGVEYNSPLHF	TGTGCCAGCGGGTTACAGGGGGTCGAATATAATTCACCCCTCCACTTT
TRBV6-5	TRBD1	once	TRBJ2-1	CASSPPGQGGDEQFF	TGTGCCAGCAGTCCTCCGGGACAGGGAGGGGATGAGCAGTTCTTC
TRBV4-3	TRBD2	-	TRBJ2-5	CASSRSGLASETQYF	TGCGCCAGCAGCCGATCGGGACTAGCCTCAGAGACCCAGTACTTC
TRBV5-4	-	few	TRBJ1-1	CASSLDITVNTEAFF	TGTGCCAGCAGCTTGGACATAACAGTGAACACTGAAGCTTTCTTT
TRBV5-6	-	-	TRBJ1-1	CASSYRLKNTEAFF	TGTGCCAGCAGCTACAGGTTAAAGAACACTGAAGCTTTCTTT
TRBV5-6	-	-	TRBJ2-2	CASSLPRGELFF	TGTGCCAGCAGTTTACCCAGGGGGGAGCTGTTTTTT
TRBV4-1	-	-	TRBJ2-7	CASSPDSPYEQYF	TGCGCCAGCAGCCCGGACAGCCCCTACGAGCAGTACTTC
TRBV5-1	-	-	TRBJ2-2	CASSLDRGNTGELFF	TGCGCCAGCAGCTTGGATCGGGGGAACACCGGGGAGCTGTTTTTT
TRBV11-2	TRBD1	-	TRBJ2-7	CASSLRDRAYEQYF	TGCGCCAGCAGCTTACGGGACAGGGCGTACGAGCAGTACTTC
TRBV28	-	-	TRBJ2-3	CASSQPIVSGYTDTQYF	TGTGCCAGCAGTCAACCGATAGTAAGCGGTTACACAGATACGCAGTATTTT
TRBV18	TRBD1	-	TRBJ2-7	CASSLRDRIEQYF	TGTGCCAGCTCACTGCGGGACAGGATAGAGCAGTACTTC
TRBV11-2	-	-	TRBJ1-4	CASSLKGPDGKLFF	TGTGCCAGCAGCTTAAAGGGGCCCGACGGAAAACTGTTTTTT
TRBV2	TRBD2	-	TRBJ2-1	CASKAGGYNEQFF	TGTGCCAGCAAAGCGGGAGGCTACAATGAGCAGTTCTTC
TRBV6-6	TRBD2	-	TRBJ2-1	CASSVLAGGRNEQFF	TGTGCCAGCAGCGTACTAGCGGGGGGGCGAAATGAGCAGTTCTTC
TRBV7-3	TRBD2	-	TRBJ2-1	CASSLTGTSTSGRNEQFF	TGTGCCAGCAGCTTAACGGGAACCTCGACTAGCGGGAGGAATGAGCAGTTCTTC